This TCR beta chain was obtained from a study of beta chain features in type 1 diabetes. Study results and limitations: Shortening that was moderate but significant affected the TCRB CDR3s of Type 1 diabetes patients in all four CD4+ subsets.

Expressed TCRB transcripts were sequenced, since all the RNA that had been isolated was reverse transcribed. Profiled with immunoSEQ multiplex PCR; TCRdb holds only in-frame clones, not every one. The sample lists about 640,000 clones; around 12% were seen once. V dropped 1 base and J dropped 3 bases, with 15 bases sitting between them. The CDR3 length is 16 residues. Germline CDR1 is SGHDN and CDR2 is FVKESK. The authors sorted CD4+ naive, central memory, regulatory and stem cell-like memory cells via CD45RO/CCR7/CD25/CD127/CD95/CD27. This clone was counted between two and nine times. The target antigen is unknown.

The TCR comes from a man aged 30 to 45 with type 1 diabetes. This sequence joins TRBV14 and TRBJ2-5, with D perhaps matching TRBD1 (6 bases). The specimen sequenced was naive CD4+ T cells from blood. In nucleotides, the CDR3 is TGTGCCAGCAGCCAAGCCAGAACTCAGGGGAAAGAGACCCAGTACTTC. It codes for CASSQARTQGKETQYF.